The sample holds many counts of the clone carrying this TCR beta chain. Its antigen is unknown. This specimen belongs to a study of T cells in Graves' hyperthyroidism and ophthalmopathy. Notes on the study in general: Most thyroid-expanded clonotypes above 0.001 were also found in blood.

The diagnostic basis comprised clinical symptoms, serum thyroxine and TRAb, thyroid ultrasound and orbital computed tomography. RNA transcripts provided the source from which TCR beta CDR3 regions were amplified. First-round RT-PCR of the TCR CDR3 relied on the HTBI primer set. A single record per CDR3 protein comes from TCRdb applying MiXCR to the multiplex PCR reads. The sample has hundreds of thousands of distinct CDR3 sequences, more than 15% seen once. The clonotype originates from a woman aged 40-49 years with Graves' ophthalmopathy. Sequencing input: blood.

CDR3 loop: CASSPGGQGNYGYTF. In DNA form, the CDR3 reads TGTGCCAGCAGCCCAGGGGGACAGGGAAACTATGGCTACACCTTC. V usage is TRBV7-2 and J usage is TRBJ1-2, with 9 bases aligning to TRBD1. Germline CDR1 reads SGHTA; CDR2 reads FQGNSA. This CDR3 comprises 15 residues. Unmatched junction bases numbered 6, after V lost 5 bases and J lost 2 bases.